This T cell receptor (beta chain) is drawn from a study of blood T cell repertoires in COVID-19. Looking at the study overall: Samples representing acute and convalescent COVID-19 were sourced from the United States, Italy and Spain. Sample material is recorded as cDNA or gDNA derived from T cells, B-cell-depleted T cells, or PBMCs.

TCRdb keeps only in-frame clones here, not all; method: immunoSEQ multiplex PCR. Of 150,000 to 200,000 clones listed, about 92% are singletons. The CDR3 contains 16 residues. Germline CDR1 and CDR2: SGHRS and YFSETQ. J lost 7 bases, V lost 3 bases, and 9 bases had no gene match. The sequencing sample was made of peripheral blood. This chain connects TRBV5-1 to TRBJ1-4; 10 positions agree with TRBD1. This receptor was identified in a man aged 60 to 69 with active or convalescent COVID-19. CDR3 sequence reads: CASSSGFRDRGEKLFF. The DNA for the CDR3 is TGCGCCAGCAGCTCAGGATTCCGGGACAGGGGTGAAAAACTGTTTTTT.